The following is a T cell receptor beta chain sequence with its context. Its antigen is unidentified. Measured with immunoSEQ multiplex PCR; TCRdb has only the in-frame clones, and not every one. The data hold a few hundred thousand clones, with around 86% observed a single time. Described treatment: roughly 19 received Ad26.COV2.S at low or high dose, single or two shots; about 5 received placebo; per-sample allocation not given. Day 63 following the first vaccine or placebo injection was when the samples were taken. At a Boston site, the person donating was an adult of 18-55 years. The data are from a study of Ad26.COV2.S vaccination and SARS-CoV-2 variants. The overall study: Once, or twice with 56 days between doses, Ad26.COV2.S was given intramuscularly.

Findings and limits, study-wide: Substantial response breadth was reportedly seen for spike-specific CD8+ and CD4+ T cells after vaccination. The placebo group had lower spike-specific TCR breadth than the vaccine recipients did.

In germline, CDR1 is KGHSH, CDR2 LQKENI. V lost 6 bases and J lost 2, with 16 bases in between. CDR3 length: 15 residues. The clonotype was recovered from a person between 18 and 59 years old who received the Ad26.COV2.S COVID-19 vaccine or a placebo. The chain uses TRBV18 and TRBJ1-2; D is perhaps TRBD1 (5 bases). The sample in question was peripheral blood, obtained in a trial of Ad26.COV2.S vaccine versus placebo. Written as DNA, the CDR3 is TGTGCCAGCTCCGGGCAAGTAGAGGGGAACTATGGCTACACCTTC. This gives the protein CASSGQVEGNYGYTF.